This T cell receptor (beta chain) was sequenced during a study of T cell responses to AZD1222 COVID-19 vaccine. Whole-study findings and limits: Breadth and depth of Spike-specific TCRs rose after two AZD1222 doses. Repertoire samples came only from after the peak T cell response. The study found vaccine-associated CD4 TCRs spanning spike, dominant at 160-218 and 743-854.

The CDR3 has 11 residues. Germline V CDR1 and CDR2: SNHLY, FYNNEI. Method: immunoSEQ multiplex PCR; TCRdb's copy keeps in-frame clones and lacks some. This sample has about 140,000 clones, with approximately 92% found just once. Remarks on this clone: Its antigen is unidentified. The junction does not match germline at one end; this may be a read error.

The rearrangement joins TRBV2 to TRBJ1-1; 8 bases are a match to TRBD1. This TCR was recovered from an adult in good health. The sample in question was peripheral blood, obtained on day 0 of AZD1222 vaccination. CDR3 DNA sequence: TGTGCCGGCAGGGGGCGGACTGAAGCTTTCTTT. This encodes CAGRGRTEAFF.